The T cell receptor beta chain described here comes from a study of early T cells in non-severe SARS-CoV-2 infection. Study background: Whole-blood bulk RNA, unsorted, was sequenced, and chains were unpaired.

This CDR3 region has 13 residues. V dropped 1 base and J dropped 3 bases, with 5 bases sitting between them. Germline CDR1 LGHDT, CDR2 YNNKEL (reference sequence). From the 5' RACE reads, TCRdb called clonotypes with MiXCR, one entry per CDR3 protein. Among tens of thousands of distinct CDR3 sequences listed, 12% to 15% were seen once. This clonotype was seen only a few times. Sample: whole blood. V is TRBV3-1 and J is TRBJ2-3; D unclear. The receptor's source is an adult who was a healthcare worker with PCR-confirmed SARS-CoV-2 infection or an uninfected control (not recorded which). The CDR3: CASSQVRTDTQYF. CDR3 bases: TGTGCCAGCAGCCAAGTTAGGACAGATACGCAGTATTTT.